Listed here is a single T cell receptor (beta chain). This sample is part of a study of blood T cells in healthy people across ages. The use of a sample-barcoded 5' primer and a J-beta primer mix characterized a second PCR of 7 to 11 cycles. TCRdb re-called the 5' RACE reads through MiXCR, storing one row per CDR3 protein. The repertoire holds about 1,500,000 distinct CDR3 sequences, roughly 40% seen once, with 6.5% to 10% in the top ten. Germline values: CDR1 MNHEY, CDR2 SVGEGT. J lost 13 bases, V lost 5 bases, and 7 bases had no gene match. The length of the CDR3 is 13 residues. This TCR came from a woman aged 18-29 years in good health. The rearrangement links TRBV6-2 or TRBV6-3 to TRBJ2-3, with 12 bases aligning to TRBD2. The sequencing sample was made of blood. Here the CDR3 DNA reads TGTGCCAGCAGTGACCGACTAGCGGGAGCAAAGTATTTT. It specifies CASSDRLAGAKYF.